Described below is a single TCR beta chain sequence and its context. The sample comes from a study of T-cell reconstitution after alpha-beta-depleted transplantation in children. Germline CDR1 DFQATT, CDR2 SNEGSKA (reference sequence). V lost 5 bases, J lost 4 bases, and 16 bases lay in between. The length of the CDR3 is 14 residues. Unique molecular identifiers featured in how the TCRbeta library was prepared. TCRdb independently ran MiXCR on the PCR reads; one entry per CDR3 protein. Seen here are about 980,000 distinct CDR3 sequences, roughly 29% observed once, and the top ten hold over 25%. The V call is TRBV20-1, the J call TRBJ2-3; possibly TRBD1 or TRBD2 for D (5 bases each). Source: PBMCs, mostly from graft donor cells, taken 360 days after TCRalphabeta/CD19-depleted stem cell transplant. This receptor was identified in a boy under three years old who had a stem cell transplant for SCID, so the T cells may come from the graft donor. Here the CDR3 DNA reads TGCAGTGCTGCAACAGGCCTGCGGGCAGATACGCAGTATTTT. Translating it yields CSAATGLRADTQYF.